This is a list of T cell receptor beta chains from one sample in a study of blood T cell repertoires in COVID-19. Generated by immunoSEQ multiplex PCR, the TCRdb table keeps only in-frame clones and is missing some. The sample shows around 94,000 clones, more than 85% of them seen only once. Sequenced input: peripheral blood. The receptors shown here come from a man in his late teens or twenties with acute or convalescent COVID-19. The CDR3 runs from the conserved cysteine through the conserved F or W. Each record gives: clone size, V gene, D gene, CDR3 length, J gene, CDR3 DNA, CDR3 protein. D genes are given only for firm matches. Size is omitted from some rows. Given values are once, few, many or a class for expanded clones.

clone size: once
V gene: TRBV7-2
D gene: TRBD2
CDR3 length: 19
J gene: TRBJ2-1
CDR3 DNA: TGTGCCAGCAGCGCGGTTAGCGGGGGGACTTTAAGCTCCTACAATGAGCAGTTCTTC
CDR3 protein: CASSAVSGGTLSSYNEQFF

clone size: .
V gene: TRBV24-1
D gene: TRBD1
CDR3 length: 15
J gene: TRBJ1-4
CDR3 DNA: TGTGCCACCAGTGATAGCCAGGGGGTTACTGAAAAACTGTTTTTT
CDR3 protein: CATSDSQGVTEKLFF

clone size: .
V gene: TRBV19
D gene: .
CDR3 length: 14
J gene: TRBJ1-1
CDR3 DNA: TGTGCCAGTAGTATAAATTCGGGGAACACTGAAGCTTTCTTT
CDR3 protein: CASSINSGNTEAFF

clone size: .
V gene: TRBV6-6
D gene: TRBD1
CDR3 length: 15
J gene: TRBJ1-2
CDR3 DNA: TGTGCCAGCAGCCCCAGGGGGACAGGAACAGGTGGCTACACCTTC
CDR3 protein: CASSPRGTGTGGYTF

clone size: .
V gene: TRBV9
D gene: .
CDR3 length: 21
J gene: TRBJ1-6
CDR3 DNA: TGTGCCAGCAGCGTAATCTTCATCAGGGTGTACACAAGCTCCTATAATTCACCCCTCCACTTT
CDR3 protein: CASSVIFIRVYTSSYNSPLHF

clone size: .
V gene: TRBV14
D gene: .
CDR3 length: 13
J gene: TRBJ1-2
CDR3 DNA: TGTGCCAGCAGCCAGGACAGAAACTATGGCTACACCTTC
CDR3 protein: CASSQDRNYGYTF

clone size: .
V gene: TRBV4-2
D gene: TRBD2
CDR3 length: 16
J gene: TRBJ2-5
CDR3 DNA: TGTGCCAGCAGCGGCTGGACTAGCGGGAGCCAAGAGACCCAGTACTTC
CDR3 protein: CASSGWTSGSQETQYF

clone size: .
V gene: TRBV6-2/TRBV6-3
D gene: .
CDR3 length: 15
J gene: TRBJ2-4
CDR3 DNA: TGTGCCAGCAGTTACGGGCATCTAGCCAAAAACATTCAGTACTTC
CDR3 protein: CASSYGHLAKNIQYF

clone size: .
V gene: TRBV19
D gene: TRBD2
CDR3 length: 15
J gene: TRBJ2-4
CDR3 DNA: TGTGCCAGCCTTAAGCGGGGAGAGGGGAAAAACATTCAGTACTTC
CDR3 protein: CASLKRGEGKNIQYF

clone size: .
V gene: TRBV18
D gene: .
CDR3 length: 12
J gene: TRBJ1-5
CDR3 DNA: TGTGCCAGCTCCCGAGCCGATCAGCCCCAGCATTTT
CDR3 protein: CASSRADQPQHF

clone size: .
V gene: TRBV18
D gene: TRBD1
CDR3 length: 16
J gene: TRBJ1-3
CDR3 DNA: TGTGCCAGCTCACCAATTAGGACAGGGGACGGAAACACCATATATTTT
CDR3 protein: CASSPIRTGDGNTIYF

clone size: .
V gene: TRBV5-1
D gene: .
CDR3 length: 15
J gene: TRBJ2-5
CDR3 DNA: TGCGCCAGCAGCCCACGGCAGAGTTCGGGAGAGACCCAGTACTTC
CDR3 protein: CASSPRQSSGETQYF

clone size: .
V gene: TRBV19
D gene: .
CDR3 length: 11
J gene: TRBJ2-3
CDR3 DNA: TGTGCCAGTAGCATCAAAGATACGCAGTATTTT
CDR3 protein: CASSIKDTQYF

clone size: .
V gene: TRBV4-1
D gene: .
CDR3 length: 14
J gene: TRBJ1-2
CDR3 DNA: TGCGCCAGCAGTCGGACACATCTTAACTATGGCTACACCTTC
CDR3 protein: CASSRTHLNYGYTF

clone size: .
V gene: TRBV19
D gene: TRBD1
CDR3 length: 17
J gene: TRBJ1-6
CDR3 DNA: TGTGCCAGTAGTACCAGACAGGGGGCGGACTATAATTCACCCCTCCACTTT
CDR3 protein: CASSTRQGADYNSPLHF

clone size: once
V gene: TRBV30
D gene: TRBD1
CDR3 length: 15
J gene: TRBJ1-4
CDR3 DNA: TGTGCCTGGAGAGACCGGGACAGAAGAAATGAAAAACTGTTTTTT
CDR3 protein: CAWRDRDRRNEKLFF

clone size: .
V gene: TRBV30
D gene: TRBD1
CDR3 length: 14
J gene: TRBJ1-2
CDR3 DNA: TGTGCCTGGAGTGTACAGGGGGCATTTTATGGCTACACCTTC
CDR3 protein: CAWSVQGAFYGYTF

clone size: .
V gene: TRBV12-3/TRBV12-4
D gene: .
CDR3 length: 12
J gene: TRBJ1-6
CDR3 DNA: TGTGCCAGCAGCCCCGGGGGATCACCCCTCCACTTT
CDR3 protein: CASSPGGSPLHF

clone size: once
V gene: TRBV5-1
D gene: TRBD2
CDR3 length: 17
J gene: TRBJ2-7
CDR3 DNA: TGCGCCAGCAGCTCGTGGGGTAAGGCGGGAGGGCCCCACGAGCAGTACTTC
CDR3 protein: CASSSWGKAGGPHEQYF

clone size: .
V gene: TRBV5-1
D gene: .
CDR3 length: 16
J gene: TRBJ2-3
CDR3 DNA: TGCGCCAGCAGCTTAAATGGGAGAAAGAGCACAGATACGCAGTATTTT
CDR3 protein: CASSLNGRKSTDTQYF

clone size: .
V gene: TRBV7-8
D gene: .
CDR3 length: 15
J gene: TRBJ1-1
CDR3 DNA: TGTGCCAGCACCCTAGGAGGGACCACTTACACTGAAGCTTTCTTT
CDR3 protein: CASTLGGTTYTEAFF

clone size: once
V gene: TRBV10-3
D gene: TRBD1
CDR3 length: 15
J gene: TRBJ1-5
CDR3 DNA: TGTGCCATCAGTCGGACAGGGAAAGCGGATCAGCCCCAGCATTTT
CDR3 protein: CAISRTGKADQPQHF

clone size: .
V gene: TRBV19
D gene: .
CDR3 length: 16
J gene: TRBJ2-1
CDR3 DNA: TGTGCCAGTAGTATAGTTCTCGGCGGGACCTACAATGAGCAGTTCTTC
CDR3 protein: CASSIVLGGTYNEQFF

clone size: .
V gene: TRBV19
D gene: .
CDR3 length: 15
J gene: TRBJ2-7
CDR3 DNA: TGTGCCAGTAGTAAGTCGAAGGGGATCGGCTACGAGCAGTACTTC
CDR3 protein: CASSKSKGIGYEQYF

clone size: .
V gene: TRBV7-2
D gene: TRBD1
CDR3 length: 14
J gene: TRBJ1-5
CDR3 DNA: TGTGCCAGCAGCCAAGGACAGGGGGGCCCGCCCCAGCATTTT
CDR3 protein: CASSQGQGGPPQHF

clone size: .
V gene: TRBV5-6
D gene: TRBD2
CDR3 length: 16
J gene: TRBJ2-1
CDR3 DNA: TGTGCCAGCAGCTTGTATTGGACTAGCGGGGGTAATGAGCAGTTCTTC
CDR3 protein: CASSLYWTSGGNEQFF

clone size: .
V gene: TRBV19
D gene: .
CDR3 length: 20
J gene: TRBJ2-6
CDR3 DNA: TGTGCCAGTAGTGGTTGGGAACAGGTAATTAATAGTTCTGGGGCCAACGTCCTGACTTTC
CDR3 protein: CASSGWEQVINSSGANVLTF

clone size: .
V gene: TRBV28
D gene: .
CDR3 length: 14
J gene: TRBJ1-4
CDR3 DNA: TGTGCCAGTATCGGGACGCAGGGAGGTGAAAAACTGTTTTTT
CDR3 protein: CASIGTQGGEKLFF

clone size: once
V gene: TRBV7-9
D gene: .
CDR3 length: 14
J gene: TRBJ1-1
CDR3 DNA: TGTGCCAGCAGCTTAGGCCAGGGGTACACTGAAGCTTTCTTT
CDR3 protein: CASSLGQGYTEAFF

clone size: .
V gene: TRBV6-5
D gene: TRBD2
CDR3 length: 14
J gene: TRBJ2-1
CDR3 DNA: TGTGCCAGCAGTCGGCGGGAGACCCAAAGTGAGCAGTTCTTC
CDR3 protein: CASSRRETQSEQFF

clone size: once
V gene: TRBV9
D gene: TRBD1
CDR3 length: 14
J gene: TRBJ1-4
CDR3 DNA: TGTGCCAGCAGCCCGGGACAGGGTGGAGAAAAACTGTTTTTT
CDR3 protein: CASSPGQGGEKLFF

clone size: once
V gene: TRBV30
D gene: .
CDR3 length: 12
J gene: TRBJ1-6
CDR3 DNA: TGTGCCTGGGAGGGTTCGAATTCACCCCTCCACTTT
CDR3 protein: CAWEGSNSPLHF

clone size: .
V gene: TRBV27
D gene: TRBD1
CDR3 length: 14
J gene: TRBJ2-1
CDR3 DNA: TGTGCCAGCAGTTTATATCGGGACAGTCGAGAGCAGTTCTTC
CDR3 protein: CASSLYRDSREQFF

clone size: .
V gene: TRBV27
D gene: TRBD2
CDR3 length: 15
J gene: TRBJ2-1
CDR3 DNA: TGTGCCAGCAGTTTATCGGCTAGCGGGGTCAATGAGCAGTTCTTC
CDR3 protein: CASSLSASGVNEQFF

clone size: .
V gene: TRBV18
D gene: TRBD1
CDR3 length: 15
J gene: TRBJ1-1
CDR3 DNA: TGTGCCAGCTGCATGAAACAGGGGACGAACACTGAAGCTTTCTTT
CDR3 protein: CASCMKQGTNTEAFF

clone size: .
V gene: TRBV13
D gene: .
CDR3 length: 13
J gene: TRBJ2-7
CDR3 DNA: TGTGCCAGCAGCCCAGGGGACACCTACGAGCAGTACTTC
CDR3 protein: CASSPGDTYEQYF

clone size: .
V gene: TRBV5-1
D gene: .
CDR3 length: 15
J gene: TRBJ2-7
CDR3 DNA: TGCGCCAGCAGTCCGGGACTCATGTCCTCCTACGAGCAGTACTTC
CDR3 protein: CASSPGLMSSYEQYF

clone size: .
V gene: TRBV2
D gene: TRBD2
CDR3 length: 15
J gene: TRBJ2-1
CDR3 DNA: TGTGCCAGCAGGAAACTAGCGGGAGGTGAAAATGAGCAGTTCTTC
CDR3 protein: CASRKLAGGENEQFF

clone size: .
V gene: TRBV11-2
D gene: .
CDR3 length: 14
J gene: TRBJ2-1
CDR3 DNA: TGTGCCAGCAGCTTAGTTCGGGACACCAATGAGCAGTTCTTC
CDR3 protein: CASSLVRDTNEQFF

clone size: few
V gene: TRBV7-9
D gene: .
CDR3 length: 15
J gene: TRBJ1-2
CDR3 DNA: TGTGCCAGCAGCTTAGTAGTTCGGGACAACGATGGCTACACCTTC
CDR3 protein: CASSLVVRDNDGYTF

clone size: once
V gene: TRBV24-1
D gene: .
CDR3 length: 18
J gene: TRBJ2-2
CDR3 DNA: TGTGCCACCAGTCCCCGTACATCGTCACGAAGTTATTGCGGGGAGCTGTTTTTT
CDR3 protein: CATSPRTSSRSYCGELFF

clone size: .
V gene: TRBV30
D gene: .
CDR3 length: 15
J gene: TRBJ1-5
CDR3 DNA: TGTGCCTGTACCCCCGGACAGCATAGCAATCAGCCCCAGCATTTT
CDR3 protein: CACTPGQHSNQPQHF

clone size: once
V gene: TRBV11-2
D gene: .
CDR3 length: 17
J gene: TRBJ2-7
CDR3 DNA: TGTGCCAGCAGCCTTTCTCGCTTTGGGCGTAGCTCCTACGAGCAGTACTTC
CDR3 protein: CASSLSRFGRSSYEQYF

clone size: .
V gene: TRBV6-5
D gene: .
CDR3 length: 12
J gene: TRBJ1-6
CDR3 DNA: TGTGCCAGCAGCCGAGGGAATTCACCCCTCCACTTT
CDR3 protein: CASSRGNSPLHF

clone size: .
V gene: TRBV10-3
D gene: TRBD1
CDR3 length: 15
J gene: TRBJ1-1
CDR3 DNA: TGTGCCATCAATGTCGACAGGGGGAGGGGCACTGAAGCTTTCTTT
CDR3 protein: CAINVDRGRGTEAFF

clone size: once
V gene: TRBV19
D gene: TRBD1
CDR3 length: 17
J gene: TRBJ1-1
CDR3 DNA: TGTGCCAGTAGTACGATGAGGACAGGGAGAGGAGTGACTGAAGCTTTCTTT
CDR3 protein: CASSTMRTGRGVTEAFF

clone size: .
V gene: TRBV3-1/TRBV3-2
D gene: TRBD1
CDR3 length: 16
J gene: TRBJ2-2
CDR3 DNA: TGTGCCAGCAGCCTGACACAGGGGCAGGTGACCGGGGAGCTGTTTTTT
CDR3 protein: CASSLTQGQVTGELFF

clone size: few
V gene: TRBV9
D gene: TRBD2
CDR3 length: 15
J gene: TRBJ2-1
CDR3 DNA: TGTGCCAGCAGCGTAGACAGCGGGGGGTACAATGAGCAGTTCTTC
CDR3 protein: CASSVDSGGYNEQFF

clone size: .
V gene: TRBV4-1
D gene: TRBD1
CDR3 length: 17
J gene: TRBJ2-2
CDR3 DNA: TGCGCCAGCAGCCAAGAAGGGAAACAGGGGGGCACCGGGGAGCTGTTTTTT
CDR3 protein: CASSQEGKQGGTGELFF